The next 29 T cell receptor beta chains were all read from a single sample in a study of cytomegalovirus exposure and HLA in healthy donors. The PCR was carried out with 60 Vbeta primers and 13 Jbeta primers. Sequenced by immunoSEQ multiplex PCR; TCRdb stores in-frame clones only, minus some. The profile shows 90,000 to 130,000 clones, roughly two thirds of them singletons. Sequencing was performed on PBMCs. All receptors derive from a woman aged 30 to 39 in good health and CMV-seronegative.

As to this clone: The junction shows a germline mismatch at one end, possibly a read error. This chain joins TRBV7-7 and TRBJ2-5, with D maybe TRBD2 (5 bases). The germline CDR1 and CDR2 sequences are SSHAT and FNYEAQ (reference sequence). This CDR3 is built from 13 residues. DNA of the CDR3: TGTGCTAGCAGCTTGAGGGAGAGGGAGACCCAGTACTTC. Protein: CASSLRERETQYF.

CDR3 DNA: TGTGCCAGCAGTTTTGACAGGGTAGGATCACCCCTCCACTTT. This encodes CASSFDRVGSPLHF. The chain joins TRBV27 to TRBJ1-6; TRBD1 matches at 7 bases. J lost 10 bases, V lost 3 bases, and 6 bases had no gene match. The CDR3 contains 14 residues. Germline values: CDR1 MNHEY, CDR2 SMNVEV (reference sequence).

The rearrangement uses TRBV6-5 and TRBJ1-3, with a possible D match to TRBD1 (5 bases). Germline assignment: CDR1 MNHEY and CDR2 SVGAGI. The CDR3 contains 15 residues. Trimming pared 7 bases from V and 4 bases from J, leaving 17 bases between. The CDR3 DNA reads TGTGCCAGCACTGCAACCCAGGGTTACGGAAACACCATATATTTT. Its protein is CASTATQGYGNTIYF.

The genes are TRBV7-9 and TRBJ2-7; 11 bases are a match to TRBD1. The junction had 10 bases not matched to a gene; V was cut back by 10 bases and J by 5 bases. This CDR3 comprises 14 residues. In germline, CDR1 is SEHNR, CDR2 FQNEAQ (reference sequence). The CDR3 sequence is CATSPGQGAHEQYF. In DNA, the CDR3 is TGTGCCACCTCACCCGGACAGGGGGCCCACGAGCAGTACTTC.

The J gene is TRBJ2-3, the V gene TRBV6-6; 13 nucleotides align to TRBD2. J was trimmed by 7 bases and V by 11 bases; bases with no gene match: 9. Germline-derived CDR1 and CDR2 are MNHNY and SVGAGI (reference sequence). This CDR3 is 14 amino acids long. The CDR3 region has the DNA TGTGCCGGGGGGACTAGCGGGACCGGAAATACGCAGTATTTT. It is translated as CAGGTSGTGNTQYF.

The chain combines TRBV5-1 with TRBJ1-2; TRBD1 matches at 7 bases. The CDR3 has 14 residues. Trimming removed 0 bases from V and 5 bases from J; junction bases left unmatched: 4. Germline V gene data show CDR1 as SGHRS and CDR2 as YFSETQ. In nucleotides, the CDR3 is TGCGCCAGCAGCTTGGAGGGGGCCGCGTATGGCTACACCTTC. Translation gives CASSLEGAAYGYTF.

The chain employs TRBV11-2 and TRBJ2-3; 10 bases map to TRBD2. Germline V gene sequence: CDR1 SGHAT, CDR2 FQNNGV. The V and J ends lost 0 bases and 1 base, in that order; junction bases with no gene match: 13. This CDR3 has 20 residues. The chain's CDR3 is CASSLEIAGGLPGRTDTQYF. The CDR3 DNA sequence: TGTGCCAGCAGCTTAGAAATAGCGGGAGGACTCCCCGGGCGCACAGATACGCAGTATTTT.

The chain couples TRBV6-1 to TRBJ2-3, with a possible D match to TRBD1 (6 bases). Trimming took off 0 bases at V and 1 base at J, with 11 bases between the two ends. CDR3 length: 16 amino acids. Germline V CDR1 and CDR2: MNHNS, SASEGT. CDR3 in DNA: TGTGCCAGCAGTGAAGCTCGACAGGCTGGCACAGATACGCAGTATTTT. Translating it yields CASSEARQAGTDTQYF.

This chain joins TRBV6-4 and TRBJ1-2, with D possibly TRBD1 on 6 matching bases. Germline loops: CDR1 MRHNA, CDR2 SNTAGT. This CDR3 is 15 amino acids long. With 2 bases removed from V and 4 bases from J, the gap between germline ends came to 14 bases. The CDR3 DNA is TGTGCCAGCAGTGACACTAAGACAGGCGTCTATGGCTACACCTTC. It is translated as CASSDTKTGVYGYTF.

The V call is TRBV2, the J call TRBJ1-5, with D possibly matching TRBD1 (6 bases). This CDR3 contains 14 residues. V shed 4 bases and J shed 5 bases, with 12 bases lying between them. Germline assignment: CDR1 SNHLY and CDR2 FYNNEI. In DNA form, the CDR3 reads TGTGCCAGCAGTGTTGAGGCAGGGGATCAGCCCCAGCATTTT. Amino acids: CASSVEAGDQPQHF.

This chain connects TRBV7-9 to TRBJ1-4; TRBD1 is a possible D gene (6 bases). The CDR3 runs to 16 residues. Germline CDR1 reads SEHNR; CDR2 reads FQNEAQ (reference sequence). The germline V and J ends were trimmed by 4 bases and 13 bases, with 25 bases remaining between them. CDR3 DNA sequence: TGTGCCAGCAGCTCGGGACAATCGGGCCATCTGAGGGGACTGTTTTTT. It encodes CASSSGQSGHLRGLFF.

This clone has more than one count but fewer than ten. The V and J genes are TRBV18 and TRBJ1-5; TRBD1 matches at 9 bases. The CDR3 consists of 16 residues. Germline V gene data show CDR1 as KGHSH and CDR2 as LQKENI. Trimming removed 6 bases from V and 6 bases from J; junction bases left unmatched: 12. CDR3 region: CASSSGTGNSGQPQHF. DNA of the CDR3: TGTGCCAGCTCGTCCGGGACAGGGAACTCGGGTCAGCCCCAGCATTTT.

This clone occurred a few times. This chain uses TRBV2 with TRBJ2-2; 8 positions match TRBD2. CDR1 and CDR2 (germline): SNHLY, FYNNEI. Germline trimming cut 7 bases from V and 10 bases from J; bases unmatched to any gene: 11. CDR3 length: 14 amino acids. The DNA for the CDR3 is TGTGCCAGCAAAGCGGGAGTGGGTATCGAGGAGCTGTTTTTT. Protein product: CASKAGVGIEELFF.

This clone turned up a few times. The chain employs TRBV5-6 and TRBJ1-3, with D unclear. Germline values: CDR1 SGHDT, CDR2 YYEEEE. V dropped 1 base and J dropped 0 bases, with 17 bases sitting between them. The CDR3 is 18 amino acids. In DNA form, the CDR3 reads TGTGCCAGCAGCTTGTCGGTGAGGATAGAGGTCTCTGGAAACACCATATATTTT. Translation gives CASSLSVRIEVSGNTIYF.

J is TRBJ1-6 and V is TRBV27; TRBD1 matches 11 bases. Germline V gives CDR1 MNHEY, CDR2 SMNVEV (reference sequence). V was clipped by 2 bases and J by 9 bases; unmatched bases: 9. This CDR3 contains 17 residues. CDR3 nucleotide sequence: TGTGCCAGCAGTTTAACCCCTGGCGGGACAGGGGGTTCACCCCTCCACTTT. This sequence encodes CASSLTPGGTGGSPLHF.

This chain connects TRBV5-4 to TRBJ2-7; 7 nucleotides align to TRBD1. V shed 3 bases and J 3 bases; nucleotides not matched to a gene: 9. Germline loops: CDR1 SGHNT, CDR2 YYREEE (reference sequence). The CDR3 extends over 15 amino acids. CDR3 coding DNA: TGTGCCAGCAGCTCCGGGACAGCCCTATACTACGAGCAGTACTTC. Translating it yields CASSSGTALYYEQYF. Full variable domain (missing parts from reference TRBV5-4 and TRBJ2-7): ETGVTQSPTHLIKTRGQQVTLRCSSQSGHNTVSWYQQALGQGPQFIFQYYREEENGRGNFPPRFSGLQFPNYSSELNVNALELDDSALYLCASSSGTALYYEQYFGPGTRLTVT.

The gene calls are TRBV21-1 and TRBJ2-7; no check of the table's D call, TRBD1, against the DNA was made. TRBV21-1 is reported as a pseudogene. This CDR3 contains 11 residues. The CDR3 nucleotides are TGTGCCAGCGGCCCGCAGGGAGAGCAGTACTTC. This codes for CASGPQGEQYF.

This clone has just one count. The V call is TRBV9, the J call TRBJ2-3; D may be TRBD1 (5 bases). V was pared by 5 bases and J by 0 bases, with 10 bases between. Germline CDR1 SGDLS, CDR2 YYNGEE. This CDR3 region has 14 residues. The CDR3 here is CASSQTASTDTQYF. Here the CDR3 DNA reads TGTGCCAGCAGTCAGACAGCTAGCACAGATACGCAGTATTTT.

The J gene is TRBJ2-2, the V gene TRBV7-4; TRBD2 is a possible D gene (5 bases). Germline loops: CDR1 SGHVT, CDR2 SQSDAQ. The V end lost 2 bases, the J end lost 7 bases, and 23 bases lay between the germline ends. The CDR3 is 18 residues long. The CDR3 here is CASSLIPGRTVRDGELFF. The CDR3 nucleotides are TGTGCCAGCAGCTTAATTCCAGGAAGGACGGTTCGGGACGGGGAGCTGTTTTTT. The whole variable domain, filled in from reference TRBV7-4 and TRBJ2-2, reads GAGVSQSPRYKVAKRGRDVALRCDSISGHVTLYWYRQTLGQGSEVLTYSQSDAQRDKSGRPSGRFSAERPERSVSTLKIQRTEQGDSAVYLCASSLIPGRTVRDGELFFGEGSRLTVL.

The chain is built from TRBV11-2 and TRBJ2-3; possible D gene TRBD2, 6 bases. There are 14 residues in the CDR3. V lost 3 bases to trimming and J lost 4 bases, with 11 bases between them. From germline, CDR1 is SGHAT and CDR2 FQNNGV. The CDR3 DNA reads as TGTGCCAGCAGCTTGGAGGGTGCCCCAGATACGCAGTATTTT. This codes for CASSLEGAPDTQYF.

A few counts support this clone. The chain is built from TRBV11-2 and TRBJ1-2, with D unclear. The V end lost 2 bases, the J end lost 0 bases, and 10 bases lay between the germline ends. The CDR3 spans 15 residues. Germline loops: CDR1 SGHAT, CDR2 FQNNGV. CDR3 protein: CASSLSSDPNYGYTF. The CDR3, as DNA: TGTGCCAGCAGCTTATCGTCAGATCCTAACTATGGCTACACCTTC.

J is TRBJ2-7 and V is TRBV28; 7 bases are shared with TRBD1. This CDR3 spans 14 amino acids. Germline CDR1 is MDHEN and CDR2 is SYDVKM. J lost 2 bases, V lost 4 bases, and 5 bases had no gene match. CDR3 sequence (DNA): TGTGCCAGCAGTTCCCCGGACAGGACCTACGAGCAGTACTTC. It translates to CASSSPDRTYEQYF.

J is TRBJ1-5 and V is TRBV19; TRBD1 matches at 7 bases. CDR1 is LNHDA and CDR2 is SQIVND in the germline V gene (reference sequence). CDR3 length equals 14 residues. Trimming removed 7 bases from V and 5 bases from J; junction bases left unmatched: 8. In DNA, the CDR3 is TGTGCCAGTACGATCACAGGGGCGCATCAGCCCCAGCATTTT. This gives the protein CASTITGAHQPQHF.

The rearrangement joins TRBV19 to TRBJ2-3; no definite D call. The CDR3 length is 15 residues. Trimming shortened V by 3 bases and J by 3 bases, and 13 bases separated the two germline ends. Germline V gene data show CDR1 as LNHDA and CDR2 as SQIVND (reference sequence). The CDR3 DNA reads TGTGCCAGTAGTATTTCAGGTTTTGTGACAGATACGCAGTATTTT. Its protein product is CASSISGFVTDTQYF.

The chain recombines TRBV2 with TRBJ1-5; D remains ambiguous. The V gene's germline CDR1 is SNHLY and CDR2 FYNNEI. CDR3 length: 13 amino acids. Trimming stripped 4 bases from V and 4 bases from J, with 8 bases between. CDR3 sequence reads: CASSGDGNQPQHF. CDR3 coding DNA: TGTGCCAGCAGTGGTGACGGGAATCAGCCCCAGCATTTT.

Notes on this clone: The junction does not match germline at one end; this may be a read error. The rearrangement joins TRBV7-9 to TRBJ2-1; D is ambiguous. The germline V gene encodes CDR1 SEHNR and CDR2 FQNEAQ (reference sequence). This CDR3 is 12 amino acids long. The CDR3 sequence is CSSSLYVNEQFF. CDR3 in DNA: TGTTCCAGCAGCTTATATGTCAATGAGCAGTTCTTC.

The rearrangement links TRBV2 to TRBJ1-2; D perhaps matches TRBD1 (5 bases). Trimming removed 8 bases at V and 7 bases at J, with 17 bases between. The CDR3 has 13 residues. Per germline, CDR1 SNHLY and CDR2 FYNNEI. The CDR3 DNA sequence: TGTGCCAGCCGGGGGGATGCCGCCGGTGGCTACACCTTC. It is translated as CASRGDAAGGYTF.

CDR3 region: CASSPPGLAGGSDTQYF. The CDR3 DNA reads TGTGCCAGCAGCCCCCCGGGACTAGCGGGAGGGTCAGATACGCAGTATTTT. V is TRBV9 and J is TRBJ2-3; 16 positions match TRBD2. Germline V gene data show CDR1 as SGDLS and CDR2 as YYNGEE. V shed 4 bases and J 4 bases; nucleotides not matched to a gene: 6. This CDR3 comprises 17 residues.

The rearrangement uses TRBV19 and TRBJ1-2; no reliable D call. Germline CDR1 LNHDA, CDR2 SQIVND (reference sequence). V dropped 7 bases and J dropped 0 bases, with 9 bases sitting between them. The CDR3 totals 13 residues. CDR3 protein: CASMSLSNYGYTF. The DNA of the CDR3 is TGTGCCAGTATGTCCCTATCTAACTATGGCTACACCTTC. Supplemented by reference TRBV19 and TRBJ1-2, the full variable domain reads DGGITQSPKYLFRKEGQNVTLSCEQNLNHDAMYWYRQDPGQGLRLIYYSQIVNDFQKGDIAEGYSVSREKKESFPLTVTSAQKNPTAFYLCASMSLSNYGYTFGSGTRLTVV.